This TCR beta chain was sequenced during a study of shared T cell receptors in the human thymus. Data came from immunoSEQ multiplex PCR; TCRdb stores just in-frame clones and leaves some out. The sample lists roughly 710,000 clones, 70% to 90% seen once, with over 0.008% in the top ten. This clone has only one observation. Germline CDR1 SGHRS, CDR2 YFSETQ. CDR3 length equals 20 residues. V lost 0 bases, J lost 4 bases, and 14 bases stayed unmatched. The sample was also reused in another study, on human thymus T cells. That source reports: It was healthy Finnish infants having corrective surgery for congenital heart defects who were the donors. Thymus tissue was removed during corrective cardiac surgery.

The chain has TRBV5-1 and TRBJ2-6; 9 bases map to TRBD1. This TCR was sampled from a girl less than two years old with a congenital heart defect. The sample consisted of thymocytes. The CDR3 sequence is CASSLVDSNYRGLGANVLTF. CDR3 DNA: TGCGCCAGCAGCTTGGTCGACTCCAATTACAGGGGGCTCGGGGCCAACGTCCTGACTTTC.